This T cell receptor beta chain was recorded in a study of T cells in Graves' hyperthyroidism and ophthalmopathy. The CDR3 regions of TCR beta were amplified from RNA transcripts. HTBI primers were used for first-round RT-PCR of the TCR CDR3. TCRdb re-derived calls from the multiplex PCR reads in MiXCR, one entry per CDR3 protein. Here the sample spans almost 500,000 distinct CDR3 sequences, roughly 22% being singletons. The CDR3 sequence is 14 residues long. Per the germline V gene, CDR1 is PRHDT and CDR2 is FYEKMQ (reference sequence). In this sample, this clonotype turned up a few times. One junction end disagrees with the germline gene, perhaps due to a read error.

The sample comprised blood. The chain uses TRBV13 and TRBJ1-5; no definite D call. The clonotype was recovered from a woman between 65 and 79 years old with Graves' ophthalmopathy. The CDR3 here is CASSVGGFGQPQHF. CDR3 sequence (DNA): TGTGCCAGCAGCGTAGGCGGGTTTGGTCAGCCCCAGCATTTT. Filled out from reference TRBV13 and TRBJ1-5, the complete variable domain reads AAGVIQSPRHLIKEKRETATLKCYPIPRHDTVYWYQQGPGQDPQFLISFYEKMQSDKGSIPDRFSAQQFSDYHSELNMSSLELGDSALYFCASSVGGFGQPQHFGDGTRLSIL.